This TCR beta chain derives from a study of metastatic and nonmetastatic thyroid tumors. Study as a whole: Peripheral blood and tumor or nodule samples from malignant and benign thyroid patients were compared.

CDR1 is MNHNY, CDR2 SVGAGI, per germline (reference sequence). The CDR3 has 15 residues. V shed 0 bases and J 6 bases; nucleotides not matched to a gene: 7. TCRdb re-called the PCR reads via MiXCR. This table has 9,500 to 12,000 clones, about 27% appearing once. Patients underwent thyroid surgery, and none had received any treatment before it. V gene TRBV6-6 combines with J gene TRBJ1-1, with 7 bases lining up with TRBD1. The clonotype originates from a male donor with papillary thyroid cancer or a benign thyroid nodule (not recorded which). Some clones in this sample may be carry-over from other donors' samples. The specimen sequenced was adjacent normal tissue. CDR3 amino acids: CASSYSNQGGSEAFF. The CDR3 DNA reads TGTGCCAGCAGTTACTCGAACCAGGGGGGGTCTGAAGCTTTCTTT.